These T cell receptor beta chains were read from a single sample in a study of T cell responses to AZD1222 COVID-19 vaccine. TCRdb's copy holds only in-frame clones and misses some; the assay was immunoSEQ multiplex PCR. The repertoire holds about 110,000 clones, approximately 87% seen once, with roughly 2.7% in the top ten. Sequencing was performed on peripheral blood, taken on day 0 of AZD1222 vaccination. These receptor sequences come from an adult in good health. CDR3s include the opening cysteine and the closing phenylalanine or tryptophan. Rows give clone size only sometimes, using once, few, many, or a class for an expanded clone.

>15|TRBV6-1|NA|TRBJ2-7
CASSDGRTLSYEQYF
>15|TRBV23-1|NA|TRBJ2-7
CASSQKGPYSYEQYF
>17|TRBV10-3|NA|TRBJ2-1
CAISGPVRGGEDNEQFF
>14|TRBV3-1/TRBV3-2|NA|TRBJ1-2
CASSQDRVIHGYTF
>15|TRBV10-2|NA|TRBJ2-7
CASRGLAGEGIEQYF
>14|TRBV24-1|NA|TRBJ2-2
CATSDSPVTGELFF
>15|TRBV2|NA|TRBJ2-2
CASTRSRVGAGELFF
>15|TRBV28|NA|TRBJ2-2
CASTGTGGPAGELFF
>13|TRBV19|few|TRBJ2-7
CASSMGHNYEQYF
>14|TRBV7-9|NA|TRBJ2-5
CASSRKDRVETQYF
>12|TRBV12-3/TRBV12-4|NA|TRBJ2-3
CASSLAQYTQYF
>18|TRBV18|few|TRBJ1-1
CASSPPGQQIGRNTEAFF
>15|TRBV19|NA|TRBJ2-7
CASRAPGHLAYEQYF
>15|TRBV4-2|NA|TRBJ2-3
CASSQDFVLTDTQYF
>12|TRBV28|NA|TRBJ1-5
CAIRPYNQPQHF